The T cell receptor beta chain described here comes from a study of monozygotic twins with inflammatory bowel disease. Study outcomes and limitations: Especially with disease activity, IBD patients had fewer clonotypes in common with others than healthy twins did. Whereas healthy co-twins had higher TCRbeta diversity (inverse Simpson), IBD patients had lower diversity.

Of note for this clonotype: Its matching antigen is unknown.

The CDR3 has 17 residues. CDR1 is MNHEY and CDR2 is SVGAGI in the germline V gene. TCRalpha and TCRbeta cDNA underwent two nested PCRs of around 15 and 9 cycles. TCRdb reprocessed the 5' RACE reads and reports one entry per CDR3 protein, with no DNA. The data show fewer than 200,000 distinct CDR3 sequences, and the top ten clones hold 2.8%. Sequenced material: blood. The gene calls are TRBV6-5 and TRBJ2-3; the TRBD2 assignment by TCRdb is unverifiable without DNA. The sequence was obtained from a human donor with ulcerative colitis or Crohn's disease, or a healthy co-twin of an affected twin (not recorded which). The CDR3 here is CASSYSLVAGATDTQYF.